The rows below give T cell receptor beta chains drawn from one sample of a study of PD-L1 blockade in urothelial cancer. The table came from immunoSEQ multiplex PCR; TCRdb's copy has only in-frame clones and leaves some out. The sample consists of 35,000 to 50,000 clones, 88% of them appearing once. This material consisted of PBMCs, taken around atezolizumab (anti-PD-L1) treatment. All receptors come from a woman aged 60-75 years with urothelial cancer. Both conserved end residues are part of each CDR3. A D gene is named only where the DNA matches it firmly. Rows may omit the clone size; those that give it use once, few, many or a size class.

cdr3_length,v_call,j_call,d_call,clone_size,cdr3_nt,cdr3_aa
14,TRBV11-2,TRBJ2-7,NA,NA,TGTGCCAGCAGCTTGGGGACAAATCTCTACGAGCAGTACTTC,CASSLGTNLYEQYF
14,TRBV5-8,TRBJ1-1,NA,NA,TGTGCCAGCAGCGGCTGGGGGCGCTACACTGAAGCTTTCTTT,CASSGWGRYTEAFF
15,TRBV5-1,TRBJ2-7,NA,NA,TGCGCCAGCAGCTTGGCTCAGGGAACCTTCTACGAGCAGTACTTC,CASSLAQGTFYEQYF
14,TRBV6-4,TRBJ2-3,NA,NA,TGTGCCAGCAGTGAATTTAGCGGATCGGATACGCAGTATTTT,CASSEFSGSDTQYF
13,TRBV6-4,TRBJ2-3,NA,NA,TGTGCCAGCAGTGAGACTCGCACAGATACGCAGTATTTT,CASSETRTDTQYF
19,TRBV5-6,TRBJ1-5,TRBD1,once,TGTGCCAGCAGCTTGTGGGGAGAGGGACAGGGGATCCGCCATCAGCCCCAGCATTTT,CASSLWGEGQGIRHQPQHF
15,TRBV15,TRBJ1-2,TRBD1,once,TGTGCCACCAGCAGGCCCGGACAGGGGTTTGGTGGCTACACCTTC,CATSRPGQGFGGYTF
15,TRBV5-1,TRBJ2-5,TRBD1,NA,TGCGCCAGCCAGACGGGACAGGAGGTTTGGGAGACCCAGTACTTC,CASQTGQEVWETQYF
15,TRBV28,TRBJ2-1,NA,NA,TGTGCCAGCAGCACAGGGAATCGCCTCTACAATGAGCAGTTCTTC,CASSTGNRLYNEQFF
17,TRBV9,TRBJ2-6,NA,once,TGTGCCAGCAGCTTCCTCCCCCTAGGCTCTGGGGCCAACGTCCTGACTTTC,CASSFLPLGSGANVLTF
14,TRBV9,TRBJ2-5,NA,NA,TGTGCCAGCAGCGTTCAGGGCTCCCAAGAGACCCAGTACTTC,CASSVQGSQETQYF
16,TRBV5-1,TRBJ2-3,NA,NA,TGCGCCAGCAGCTTAAGCACAGGGCCTACGGAGGATACGCAGTATTTT,CASSLSTGPTEDTQYF
15,TRBV18,TRBJ2-7,NA,once,TGTGCCAGCTCACCACCCGACGGACAGTTGCTAGAGCAGTACTTC,CASSPPDGQLLEQYF
16,TRBV5-8,TRBJ2-2,TRBD2,NA,TGTGCCAGCAGCTTCACGAGACTAGCGGTGGCCGGGGAGCTGTTTTTT,CASSFTRLAVAGELFF
15,TRBV9,TRBJ2-2,NA,NA,TGTGCCAGCAGCCCCAGGGGAGCGAGGACCGGGGAGCTGTTTTTT,CASSPRGARTGELFF
15,TRBV6-5,TRBJ2-7,NA,NA,TGTGCCAGCACCTTGGGGGCCTACGGGATCTACGAGCAGTACTTC,CASTLGAYGIYEQYF
13,TRBV18,TRBJ1-2,NA,few,TGTGCCAGCTCACCTCAGGGATACTATGGCTACACCTTC,CASSPQGYYGYTF
13,TRBV7-2,TRBJ1-4,NA,NA,TGTGCCAGCGGGCTACAGTGGAATGAAAAACTGTTTTTT,CASGLQWNEKLFF
15,TRBV19,TRBJ1-1,TRBD1,NA,TGTGCCAGTAGTATGAGGCAGGGGGCGGACACTGAAGCTTTCTTT,CASSMRQGADTEAFF
13,TRBV19,TRBJ2-1,NA,NA,TGTGCCAGTACCCCCAGGGCCTACAATGAGCAGTTCTTC,CASTPRAYNEQFF
15,TRBV28,TRBJ1-5,TRBD1,few,TGTGCCAGCAGCATAACTACAGGGGGCGGTCAGCCCCAGCATTTT,CASSITTGGGQPQHF
15,TRBV18,TRBJ1-3,NA,NA,TGTGCCAGCTTCTCCGGACAGAGCTCTGGAAACACCATATATTTT,CASFSGQSSGNTIYF
15,TRBV5-1,TRBJ2-3,TRBD1,NA,TGCGCCAGCAGCTTGGACAGGGGAATCACAGATACGCAGTATTTT,CASSLDRGITDTQYF
13,TRBV7-2,TRBJ1-1,NA,few,TGTGCCAGCAGCTTATACAGGAGCAGAAGAGCTTTCTTT,CASSLYRSRRAFF
15,TRBV19,TRBJ1-4,TRBD1,NA,TGTGCCAGTAGCCCACGGGGACAGGGCGACACAAGAGTGTTTTTT,CASSPRGQGDTRVFF
13,TRBV5-4,TRBJ2-5,NA,NA,TGTGCCAGCAGCTTGGGACTGGGAGAGACCCAGTACTTC,CASSLGLGETQYF
16,TRBV15,TRBJ1-5,TRBD1,NA,TGTGCCACCAGCAGGGACAGGGCGACCCCGGTGTTGCCCCAGCATTTT,CATSRDRATPVLPQHF
13,TRBV6-6,TRBJ1-5,TRBD1,NA,TGTGCCAGCAGTCCACAGGGGAGTCAGCCCCAGCATTTT,CASSPQGSQPQHF
16,TRBV11-2,TRBJ2-2,NA,NA,TGTGCCAGCAGCTTCGCCGCCCCGCGAGGGACCGGGGAGCTGTTTTTT,CASSFAAPRGTGELFF
15,TRBV7-5,TRBJ1-5,NA,NA,TGTGCCAGAAGCTTAGATCCAGGGGACAGCCAGCCCCAGCATTTT,CARSLDPGDSQPQHF
14,TRBV10-3,TRBJ1-1,NA,few,TGTGCCATCAGTGGGTACAGGGAATTAGCTGAAGCTTTCTTT,CAISGYRELAEAFF
15,TRBV7-8,TRBJ2-2,TRBD1,NA,TGTGCCAGCAGCCCGACGACAGGGTTCGACGGGGAGCTGTTTTTT,CASSPTTGFDGELFF
11,TRBV21-1,TRBJ2-7,NA,once,TGTGCCAGCAGCTCATCCTACGAGCAGTACTTC,CASSSSYEQYF
13,TRBV6-1,TRBJ2-7,NA,NA,TGTGCCAGCACCCCCGGCCCGACTTACGAGCAGTACTTC,CASTPGPTYEQYF
14,TRBV7-9,TRBJ2-3,NA,NA,TGTGCCAGCAGCTTAGCTGGGTTCCCACTAGGGCAGTATTTT,CASSLAGFPLGQYF